This record covers a single T cell receptor beta chain. Trimming took off 0 bases at V and 4 bases at J, with 8 bases between the two ends. This CDR3 contains 13 residues. CDR1 and CDR2 from the germline V gene are SGHDT and YYEEEE. In the original workflow: Amplification from reference gene primers served as the basis for estimated nucleated cell counts. The protocol was immunoSEQ multiplex PCR, while the TCRdb copy is restricted to in-frame clones and leaves out a portion. V and J calls and clone size are as listed in that table; D and trimming were resolved from the DNA. The table lists about 100,000 clones, 65% to 90% of them singletons. The data belong to a study of blood T cell repertoires in COVID-19. Study details: Sites in the United States, Italy and Spain provided acute and convalescent COVID-19 samples. T cells, B-cell-depleted T cells, or PBMCs supplied cDNA or gDNA.

The sequence derives from an elderly man with acute or convalescent COVID-19. The chain employs TRBV5-6 and TRBJ2-7; unclear D gene. Sample: peripheral blood. The DNA for the CDR3 is TGTGCCAGCAGCTTGGCCAACGGGTACGAGCAGTACTTC. This codes for CASSLANGYEQYF.